This T cell receptor beta chain was obtained from a study of blood T cells in healthy people across ages. Looking at the study overall: Roughly one uniquely barcoded beta molecule per two T cells was captured. General study findings and limits: Strong correlation existed between TCR beta diversity and naive T cell percentage.

Germline assignment: CDR1 KGHSH and CDR2 LQKENI. CDR3 size: 14 residues. V was clipped by 2 bases and J by 2 bases, with 7 bases between them. Together with a sample-barcoded 5' primer, a J-beta primer mix was included in a second PCR lasting roughly 6 to 12 cycles. From the 5' RACE reads, TCRdb called clonotypes with MiXCR, one entry per CDR3 protein. In the table there are 1.8 million or so distinct CDR3 sequences, 30% to 40% of which are singletons. Each sample had at least 7 million PBMCs isolated. In its sample, this clonotype was seen a few times. The antigen is unknown. The chain has TRBV18 and TRBJ1-5; D unclear. The source of this sequence is a human donor in good health. The sequenced material came from blood. In nucleotides, the CDR3 is TGTGCCAGCTCACCAGGGAAGGGCAATCAGCCCCAGCATTTT. Its protein product is CASSPGKGNQPQHF. Full variable domain (rest looked up from reference TRBV18 and TRBJ1-5): NAGVMQNPRHLVRRRGQEARLRCSPMKGHSHVYWYRQLPEEGLKFMVYLQKENIIDESGMPKERFSAEFPKEGPSILRIQQVVRGDSAAYFCASSPGKGNQPQHFGDGTRLSIL.